This record concerns one TCR beta chain sequence. The antigen is not known. This record belongs to a study of cytomegalovirus exposure and HLA in healthy donors. A multiplex PCR was run with 60 Vbeta primers and 13 Jbeta primers. Sequencing used immunoSEQ multiplex PCR; TCRdb keeps in-frame clones, though not all of them. The sample contains some 100,000 clones, about 84% of which appear only once. Regarding the study as a whole: In vitro work confirmed that a few CMV-associated chains recognize CMV antigens. Among TCR sequences, most were rare, though some public TCRs appeared in many donors.

Sequenced input: PBMCs. The sequence was collected from a girl aged 2-15 years in good health and CMV-seropositive.

CDR3 bases: TGTGCCAGCCGGGTAGCTAACTATGGCTACACCTTC. This encodes CASRVANYGYTF. The chain recombines TRBV19 with TRBJ1-2; D remains ambiguous. Germline lookup yields CDR1 LNHDA and CDR2 SQIVND (reference sequence). The CDR3 has 12 amino acids. V gave up 9 bases and J gave up 0 bases, with 8 bases separating them.